Listed here are 13 T cell receptor beta chains from one sample, sequenced in a study of T cells expressing NK-cell markers. Reanalyzing the 5' RACE reads, TCRdb keeps one entry per CDR3 protein, without DNA. This sample carries about 460,000 distinct CDR3 sequences, with 1.4% going to the ten biggest clones. Sequencing input: blood T cells: a sorted CD56 or NKG2C T cell subset, CD4+ or CD8+ T cells, or bulk PBMC T cells (not recorded which). These receptors came from a woman between 45 and 65 years old in good health.

The gene calls are TRBV24-1 and TRBJ2-1; TCRdb picks TRBD2, but there is no DNA to check that call. The CDR3 is made up of 17 amino acids. Germline V gives CDR1 KGHDR, CDR2 SFDVKD. This CDR3 reads CATSDFPSGSSYNEQFF.

This sequence joins TRBV7-2 and TRBJ1-5; the TCRdb D gene call, TRBD1, has no DNA to confirm it. Per the germline V gene, CDR1 is SGHTA and CDR2 is FQGNSA. The CDR3 consists of 16 residues. Here the CDR3 reads CASSSRDRGRGQPQHF.

The chain uses TRBV4-1 and TRBJ2-1; TCRdb calls TRBD2, which cannot be checked without DNA. CDR1 is MGHRA and CDR2 is YSYEKL in the germline V gene. This CDR3 has 16 residues. The CDR3 sequence is CASSPSLASGTNEQFF.

The chain uses TRBV3-1 and TRBJ2-5. This CDR3 region has 14 residues. The germline gives CDR1 LGHDT, CDR2 YNNKEL (reference sequence). CDR3: CASSHRLGQETQYF.

This sequence joins TRBV12-3 or TRBV12-4 and TRBJ2-1; TCRdb's D gene call, TRBD2, goes unchecked for lack of DNA. This CDR3 has 13 amino acids. CDR3 protein: CATGTSAYNEQFF.

The V and J genes are TRBV24-1 and TRBJ2-2. This CDR3 region has 14 residues. CDR1 is KGHDR, CDR2 SFDVKD, per germline. The CDR3 protein is CATHRGEGTGELFF.

This chain connects TRBV9 to TRBJ2-1; TCRdb indicates TRBD1, and absent DNA this call remains unverified. CDR1 is SGDLS, CDR2 YYNGEE, per germline. This CDR3 comprises 16 residues. CDR3 loop: CASSVSREGNRNEQFF.

This chain connects TRBV4-1 to TRBJ1-3; TCRdb outputs TRBD1, but without DNA this stays unchecked. The germline gives CDR1 MGHRA, CDR2 YSYEKL. The CDR3 is 16 residues long. This chain's CDR3 is CASSQPGQVSGNTIYF.

The chain links TRBV12-3 or TRBV12-4 to TRBJ2-3; the TCRdb D gene call, TRBD2, has no DNA to confirm it. This CDR3 contains 17 residues. CDR3 amino acids: CASSLALRREGTDTQYF.

The V gene is TRBV12-3 or TRBV12-4, the J gene TRBJ2-3; without DNA, the TCRdb call of TRBD2 cannot be checked. The CDR3 has 15 residues. Here the CDR3 reads CASSIDSPDTDTQYF.

This chain uses TRBV3-1 with TRBJ1-1; lacking DNA, the TRBD1 call made by TCRdb goes unchecked. CDR3 length: 13 residues. Germline V gives CDR1 LGHDT, CDR2 YNNKEL (reference sequence). The CDR3 sequence: CASSQEWDTTCFF.

The chain employs TRBV14 and TRBJ2-1; TCRdb selects TRBD1, and the lack of DNA leaves this call unchecked. The CDR3 totals 18 residues. CDR1 is SGHDN and CDR2 is FVKESK in the germline V gene. CDR3 protein: CASSRNLQARAGGNEQFF.

The CDR3 region is CATSDHRVEVTYNEQFF. V gene TRBV24-1 combines with J gene TRBJ2-1; with no DNA, the TCRdb D assignment of TRBD1 cannot be verified. The CDR3 has 17 amino acids. The germline V gene encodes CDR1 KGHDR and CDR2 SFDVKD.